This entry features one TCR beta chain sequence. The antigen is not known. This sample is drawn from a study of cytomegalovirus exposure and HLA in healthy donors. Overall study findings and caveats: Excluded: some indistinguishable V segments such as TRBV6-2 and TRBV6-3. Earlier analysis found most TCR beta V segments productive about 87% or about 30% of the time.

PCR amplification relied on 60 Vbeta primers (plus 13 Jbeta primers). Some clones are missing from TCRdb's copy, which holds only in-frame ones; the method was immunoSEQ multiplex PCR. The profile shows 140,000 to 150,000 clones, about 70% of them singletons. Trimming removed 2 bases from V and 2 bases from J; junction bases left unmatched: 8. The length of the CDR3 is 17 residues. Germline V gene data show CDR1 as KGHSY and CDR2 as FQNENV. The sequenced material came from PBMCs. This clonotype was obtained from a woman aged 55-69 years in good health and CMV-seropositive. The rearrangement links TRBV16 to TRBJ2-7; 11 bases fit TRBD1. The CDR3 bases are TGTGCCAGCAGCCAAAGGGTCGGGGACAGGGGGGCCTACGAGCAGTACTTC. Its protein is CASSQRVGDRGAYEQYF.